This T cell receptor beta chain stems from a study of identifying expanded T cells in peripheral blood. Study-wide findings and caveats: Across healthy donors, higher total template counts meant significantly greater roughly two-week count variance. Technical replicates showed roughly 1.2 changed clones; roughly two weeks 15 to 20; four weeks 19.

The protocol was immunoSEQ multiplex PCR, while the TCRdb copy is restricted to in-frame clones and leaves out a portion. The data show over 100,000 clones, about 87% seen once. Healthy donors had no documented immune events, such as infections, while sampled. This clone was detected only once. The antigen remains undetermined. The CDR3 runs 14 residues. CDR1 is SGHDT and CDR2 is YYEEEE in the germline V gene. Trimming took 4 bases from V and 8 from J; bases not matched to a gene: 6. Sample: blood. The sequence came from a person aged 18 to 75 in good health. The chain joins TRBV5-6 to TRBJ2-4, with 10 bases identical to TRBD1. CDR3 in amino acids: CASSPRTGGDIQYF. CDR3 sequence (DNA): TGTGCCAGCAGCCCACGGACAGGGGGGGACATTCAGTACTTC.